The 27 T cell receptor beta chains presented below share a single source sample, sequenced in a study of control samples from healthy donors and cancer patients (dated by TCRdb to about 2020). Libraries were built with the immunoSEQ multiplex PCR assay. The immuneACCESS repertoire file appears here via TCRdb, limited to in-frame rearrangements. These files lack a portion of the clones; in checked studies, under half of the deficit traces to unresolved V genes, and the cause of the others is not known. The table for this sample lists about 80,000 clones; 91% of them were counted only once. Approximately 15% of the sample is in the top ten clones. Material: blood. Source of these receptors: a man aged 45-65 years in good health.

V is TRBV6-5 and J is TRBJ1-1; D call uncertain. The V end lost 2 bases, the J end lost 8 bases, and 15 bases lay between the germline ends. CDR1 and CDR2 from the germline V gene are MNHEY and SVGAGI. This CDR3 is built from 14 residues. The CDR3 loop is CASSYLGGFAEAFF. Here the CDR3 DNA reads TGTGCCAGCAGTTACCTCGGAGGGTTCGCCGAAGCTTTCTTT.

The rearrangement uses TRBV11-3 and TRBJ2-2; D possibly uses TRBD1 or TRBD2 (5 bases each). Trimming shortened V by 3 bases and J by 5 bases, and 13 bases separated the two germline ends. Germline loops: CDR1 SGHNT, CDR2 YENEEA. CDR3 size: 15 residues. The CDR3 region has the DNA TGTGCCAGCAGCTTTGAGGGGCGAGGAACCGGGGAGCTGTTTTTT. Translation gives CASSFEGRGTGELFF.

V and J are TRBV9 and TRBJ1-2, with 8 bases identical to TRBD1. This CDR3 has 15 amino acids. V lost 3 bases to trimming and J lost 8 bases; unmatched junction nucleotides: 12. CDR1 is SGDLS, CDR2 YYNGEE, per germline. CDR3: CASSGTGNIGRGYTF. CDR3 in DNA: TGTGCCAGCAGCGGGACAGGGAATATTGGTAGGGGCTACACCTTC.

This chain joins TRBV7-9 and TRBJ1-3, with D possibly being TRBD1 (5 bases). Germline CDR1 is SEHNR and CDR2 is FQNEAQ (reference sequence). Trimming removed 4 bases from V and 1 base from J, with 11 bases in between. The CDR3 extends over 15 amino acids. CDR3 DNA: TGTGCCAGCAGCTCCGGGGGTCTTTCTGGAAACACCATATATTTT. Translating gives CASSSGGLSGNTIYF.

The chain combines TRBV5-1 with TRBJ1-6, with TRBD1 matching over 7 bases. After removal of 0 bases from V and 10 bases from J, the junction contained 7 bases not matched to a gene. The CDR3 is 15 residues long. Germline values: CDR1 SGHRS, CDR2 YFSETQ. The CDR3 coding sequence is TGCGCCAGCAGCTTGGAGGGGGCGCTTAAATCACCCCTCCACTTT. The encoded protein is CASSLEGALKSPLHF.

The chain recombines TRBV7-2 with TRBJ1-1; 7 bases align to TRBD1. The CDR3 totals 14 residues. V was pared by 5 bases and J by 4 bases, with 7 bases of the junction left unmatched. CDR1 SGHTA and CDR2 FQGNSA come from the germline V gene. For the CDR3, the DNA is TGTGCCAGCAGCCTCCGACAGGGTAGCACTGAAGCTTTCTTT. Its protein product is CASSLRQGSTEAFF.

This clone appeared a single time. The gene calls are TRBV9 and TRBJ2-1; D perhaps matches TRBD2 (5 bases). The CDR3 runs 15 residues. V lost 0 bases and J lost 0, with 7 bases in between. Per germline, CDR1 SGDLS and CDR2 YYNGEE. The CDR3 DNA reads TGTGCCAGCAGCGTAGGAAGCGGCTCCTACAATGAGCAGTTCTTC. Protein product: CASSVGSGSYNEQFF.

CDR3 coding DNA: TGTGCCAGCAGTTATGCAGGGAGCAATCAGCCCCAGCATTTT. This translates into CASSYAGSNQPQHF. The chain recombines TRBV6-5 with TRBJ1-5; a possible D gene is TRBD1 (5 bases). CDR3 length: 14 residues. Trimming cost V 3 bases and J 1 base, with 7 bases left between them. Germline CDR1 is MNHEY and CDR2 is SVGAGI.

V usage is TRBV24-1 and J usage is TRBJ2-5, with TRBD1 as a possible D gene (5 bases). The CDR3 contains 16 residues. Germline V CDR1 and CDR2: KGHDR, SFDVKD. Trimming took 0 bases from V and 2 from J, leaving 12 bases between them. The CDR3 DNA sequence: TGTGCCACCAGTGATTTGGGGGCTCAGGGTCAAGAGACCCAGTACTTC. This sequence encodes CATSDLGAQGQETQYF.

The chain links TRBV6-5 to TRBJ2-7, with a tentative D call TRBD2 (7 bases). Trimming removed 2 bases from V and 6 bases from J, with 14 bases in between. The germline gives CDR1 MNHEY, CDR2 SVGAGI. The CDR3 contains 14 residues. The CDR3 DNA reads TGTGCCAGCAGTTACCGGGCAGGGGAGGGCGAGCAGTACTTC. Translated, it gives CASSYRAGEGEQYF.

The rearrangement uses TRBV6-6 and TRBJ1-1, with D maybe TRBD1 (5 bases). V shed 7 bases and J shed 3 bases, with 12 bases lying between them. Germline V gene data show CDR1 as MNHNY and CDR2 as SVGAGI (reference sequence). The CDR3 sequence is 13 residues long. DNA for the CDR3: TGTGCCAGCACTACAATCAGGGACACTGAAGCTTTCTTT. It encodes CASTTIRDTEAFF.

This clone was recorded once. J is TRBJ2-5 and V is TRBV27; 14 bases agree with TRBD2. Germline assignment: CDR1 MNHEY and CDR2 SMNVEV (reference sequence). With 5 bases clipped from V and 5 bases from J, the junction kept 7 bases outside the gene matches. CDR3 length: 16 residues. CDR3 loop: CASSRLAGGPGETQYF. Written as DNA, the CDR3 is TGTGCCAGCAGTCGACTAGCGGGGGGGCCCGGGGAGACCCAGTACTTC.

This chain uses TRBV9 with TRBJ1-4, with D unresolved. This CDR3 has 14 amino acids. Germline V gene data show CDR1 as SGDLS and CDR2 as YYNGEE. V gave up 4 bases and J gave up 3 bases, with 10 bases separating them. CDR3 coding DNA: TGTGCCAGCAGCCCTCGTACAGCTAATGAAAAACTGTTTTTT. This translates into CASSPRTANEKLFF. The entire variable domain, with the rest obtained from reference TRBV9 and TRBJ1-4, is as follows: DSGVTQTPKHLITATGQRVTLRCSPRSGDLSVYWYQQSLDQGLQFLIQYYNGEERAKGNILERFSAQQFPDLHSELNLSSLELGDSALYFCASSPRTANEKLFFGSGTQLSVL.

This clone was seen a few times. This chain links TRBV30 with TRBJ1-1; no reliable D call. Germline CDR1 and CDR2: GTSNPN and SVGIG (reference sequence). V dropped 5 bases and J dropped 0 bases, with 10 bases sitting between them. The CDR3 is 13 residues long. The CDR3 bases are TGTGCCTGGCTAGGATCGATGAACACTGAAGCTTTCTTT. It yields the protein CAWLGSMNTEAFF. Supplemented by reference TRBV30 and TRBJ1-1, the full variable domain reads SQTIHQWPATLVQPVGSPLSLECTVEGTSNPNLYWYRQAAGRGLQLLFYSVGIGQISSEVPQNLSASRPQDRQFILSSKKLLLSDSGFYLCAWLGSMNTEAFFGQGTRLTVV.

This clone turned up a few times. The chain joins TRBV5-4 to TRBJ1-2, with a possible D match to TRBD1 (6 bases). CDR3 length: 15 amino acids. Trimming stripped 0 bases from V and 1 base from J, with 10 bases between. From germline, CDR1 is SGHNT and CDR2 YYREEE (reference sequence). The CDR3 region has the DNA TGTGCCAGCAGCTTGGCAGGGGCGTTTAACTATGGCTACACCTTC. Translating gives CASSLAGAFNYGYTF.

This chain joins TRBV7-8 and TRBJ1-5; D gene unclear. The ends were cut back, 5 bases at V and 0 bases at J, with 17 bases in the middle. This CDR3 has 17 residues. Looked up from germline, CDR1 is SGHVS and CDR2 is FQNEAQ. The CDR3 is CASSPKESQASNQPQHF. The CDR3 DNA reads TGTGCCAGCAGCCCCAAGGAGTCCCAGGCTAGCAATCAGCCCCAGCATTTT. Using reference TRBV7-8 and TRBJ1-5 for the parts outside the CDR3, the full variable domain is GAGVSQSPRYKVAKRGQDVALRCDPISGHVSLFWYQQALGQGPEFLTYFQNEAQLDKSGLPSDRFFAERPEGSVSTLKIQRTQQEDSAVYLCASSPKESQASNQPQHFGDGTRLSIL.

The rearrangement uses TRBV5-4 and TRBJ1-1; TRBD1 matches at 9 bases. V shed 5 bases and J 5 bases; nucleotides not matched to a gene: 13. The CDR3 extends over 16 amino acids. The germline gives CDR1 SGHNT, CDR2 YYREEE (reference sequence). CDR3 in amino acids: CASRRTRDRDETEAFF. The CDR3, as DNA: TGTGCCAGCAGGAGAACCAGGGACAGGGATGAGACTGAAGCTTTCTTT.

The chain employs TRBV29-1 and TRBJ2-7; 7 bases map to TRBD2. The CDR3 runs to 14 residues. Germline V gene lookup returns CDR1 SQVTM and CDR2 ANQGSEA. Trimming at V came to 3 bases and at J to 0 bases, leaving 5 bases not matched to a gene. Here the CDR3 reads CSVDRGEGSYEQYF. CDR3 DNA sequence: TGCAGCGTTGATCGGGGGGAGGGCTCCTACGAGCAGTACTTC.

Here the CDR3 DNA reads TGTGCCAGCAGCTTCACAGGGTTCGTGAACACCGGGGAGCTGTTTTTT. This translates into CASSFTGFVNTGELFF. This chain links TRBV11-2 with TRBJ2-2; a weak D match, TRBD1 (6 bases). Germline V gives CDR1 SGHAT, CDR2 FQNNGV. The CDR3 consists of 16 residues. Trimming shortened V by 3 bases and J by 1 base, and 12 bases separated the two germline ends.

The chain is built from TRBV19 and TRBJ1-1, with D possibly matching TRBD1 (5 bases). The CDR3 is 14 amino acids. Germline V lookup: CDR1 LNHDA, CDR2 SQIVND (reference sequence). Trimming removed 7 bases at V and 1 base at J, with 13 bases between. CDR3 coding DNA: TGTGCCAGTAAAGTGGGACTTACGAACACTGAAGCTTTCTTT. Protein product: CASKVGLTNTEAFF.

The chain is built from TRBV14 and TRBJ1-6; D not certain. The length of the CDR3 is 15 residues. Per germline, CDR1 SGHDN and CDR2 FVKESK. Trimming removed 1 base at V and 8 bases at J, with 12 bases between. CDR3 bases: TGTGCCAGCAGCCAAGTGGGCGGTGGGTATTCACCCCTCCACTTT. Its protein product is CASSQVGGGYSPLHF.

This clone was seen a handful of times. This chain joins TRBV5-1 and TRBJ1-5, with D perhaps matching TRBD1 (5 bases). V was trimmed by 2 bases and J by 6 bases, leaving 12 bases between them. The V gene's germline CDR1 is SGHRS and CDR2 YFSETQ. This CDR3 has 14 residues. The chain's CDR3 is CASSFMPGSQPQHF. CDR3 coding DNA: TGCGCCAGCAGCTTTATGCCAGGGAGTCAGCCCCAGCATTTT.

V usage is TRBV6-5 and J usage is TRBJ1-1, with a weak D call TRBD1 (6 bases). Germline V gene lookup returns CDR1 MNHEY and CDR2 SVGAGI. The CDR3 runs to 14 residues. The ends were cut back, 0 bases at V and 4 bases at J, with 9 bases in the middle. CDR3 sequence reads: CASSYSQGSTEAFF. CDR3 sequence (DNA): TGTGCCAGCAGTTACTCACAGGGATCCACTGAAGCTTTCTTT.

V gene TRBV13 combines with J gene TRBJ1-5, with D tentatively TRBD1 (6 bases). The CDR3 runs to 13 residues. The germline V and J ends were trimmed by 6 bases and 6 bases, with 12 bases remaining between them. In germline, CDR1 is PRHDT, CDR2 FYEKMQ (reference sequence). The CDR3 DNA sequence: TGTGCCAGCAGTTCACAGGGAGTTCAGCCCCAGCATTTT. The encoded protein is CASSSQGVQPQHF.

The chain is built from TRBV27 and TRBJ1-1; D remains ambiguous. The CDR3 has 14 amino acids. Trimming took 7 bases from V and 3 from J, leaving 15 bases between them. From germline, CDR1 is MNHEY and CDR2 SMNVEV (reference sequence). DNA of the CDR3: TGTGCCAGCATGCTTCGGGGAGGGTACACTGAAGCTTTCTTT. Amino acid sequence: CASMLRGGYTEAFF.

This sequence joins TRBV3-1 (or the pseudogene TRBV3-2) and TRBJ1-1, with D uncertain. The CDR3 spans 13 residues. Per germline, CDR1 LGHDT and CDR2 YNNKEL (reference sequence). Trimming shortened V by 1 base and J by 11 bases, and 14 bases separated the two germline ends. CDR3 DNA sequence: TGTGCCAGCAGCCAAGTGGTAGGGCAGCATGCTTTCTTT. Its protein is CASSQVVGQHAFF.

CDR3 protein: CASSLRQGFYEQYF. Written as DNA, the CDR3 is TGCGCCAGCAGCCTCCGACAGGGATTCTACGAGCAGTACTTC. J is TRBJ2-7 and V is TRBV5-1; 7 bases fit TRBD1. The CDR3 is 14 amino acids. With V trimmed by 4 bases and J by 3 bases, 7 bases remained unmatched. Per germline, CDR1 SGHRS and CDR2 YFSETQ.